These 10 T cell receptor beta chains were all obtained from the same sample, sequenced in a study of T cells in Graves' hyperthyroidism and ophthalmopathy. RNA transcripts were the template for amplifying TCR beta CDR3 regions. The HTBI primer set served for first-round RT-PCR of the TCR CDR3. TCRdb processed the multiplex PCR reads anew with MiXCR; each CDR3 protein has one entry. The table has roughly 300,000 distinct CDR3 sequences, roughly a fifth seen once. The sample taken for sequencing was blood. The receptors originated from a woman between 50 and 59 years old with Graves' hyperthyroidism.

There are many counts of this clonotype. V and J are TRBV28 and TRBJ2-7, with D perhaps assigned TRBD1 or TRBD2 (5 bases each). This CDR3 comprises 13 residues. Germline V gene data show CDR1 as MDHEN and CDR2 as SYDVKM. Trimming removed 5 bases at V and 3 bases at J, with 11 bases between. The CDR3 spells CASSLMGVYEQYF. In DNA form, the CDR3 reads TGTGCCAGCAGTCTCATGGGGGTCTACGAGCAGTACTTC.

This clonotype was counted a few times. The rearrangement joins TRBV14 to TRBJ2-3, with D tentatively TRBD1 or TRBD2 (5 bases each). From germline, CDR1 is SGHDN and CDR2 FVKESK. This CDR3 region has 16 residues. V lost 0 bases and J 5 bases, leaving 15 bases between the germline ends. Written as DNA, the CDR3 is TGTGCCAGCAGCCAAGAGGGGGTTCTGCCACAAGATACGCAGTATTTT. Its translation is CASSQEGVLPQDTQYF.

The CDR3 spells CASSLRRYEQYF. In DNA, the CDR3 is TGTGCCAGCAGTTTACGGCGGTACGAGCAGTACTTC. V usage is TRBV2 and J usage is TRBJ2-7; D gene ambiguous. Germline V gene lookup returns CDR1 SNHLY and CDR2 FYNNEI. CDR3 length equals 12 residues. The V end was cut by 5 bases, the J end by 4 bases, with 9 bases between.

This chain joins TRBV20-1 and TRBJ2-5; TRBD1 agrees at 8 bases. CDR3 length: 14 residues. The germline gives CDR1 DFQATT, CDR2 SNEGSKA (reference sequence). The V segment lost 5 bases and the J segment 5 bases; nucleotides outside the gene matches: 10. The CDR3 nucleotides read TGCAGTGCTCCCAGGCAGGGGGCCATTGAGACCCAGTACTTC. Its translation is CSAPRQGAIETQYF.

This clonotype has just a few counts. The chain has TRBV4-2 and TRBJ2-7; perhaps TRBD1 as D (5 bases). V gave up 0 bases and J gave up 3 bases, with 9 bases separating them. The CDR3 covers 14 residues. Germline lookup yields CDR1 LGHNA and CDR2 YNFKEQ. The CDR3 bases are TGTGCCAGCAGCCAAGAGGCCAGGGACTACGAGCAGTACTTC. Translation gives CASSQEARDYEQYF.

The chain has TRBV20-1 and TRBJ1-4, with 7 positions matching TRBD1. This CDR3 spans 15 amino acids. V dropped 5 bases and J dropped 5; count of bases not matched to a gene: 11. Germline V lookup: CDR1 DFQATT, CDR2 SNEGSKA (reference sequence). CDR3 amino acids: CSAAPPRQGNEKLFF. In nucleotides, the CDR3 is TGCAGTGCTGCCCCTCCGAGACAGGGAAATGAAAAACTGTTTTTT.

This clonotype appeared a few times. The chain couples TRBV4-1 to TRBJ2-2; 12 nucleotides line up with TRBD2. CDR3 length equals 16 residues. Losses at the gene ends were 5 bases for V and 7 bases for J; bases not matched to a gene: 8. Germline V gives CDR1 MGHRA, CDR2 YSYEKL. The CDR3, as DNA: TGCGCCAGCAGCGTCCTAGCGGGGGGGCATAACGGGGAGCTGTTTTTT. It is translated as CASSVLAGGHNGELFF.

This clonotype occurred a few times. The rearrangement joins TRBV30 to TRBJ2-7, with 9 bases aligning to TRBD1. This CDR3 has 16 amino acids. The V gene's germline CDR1 is GTSNPN and CDR2 SVGIG (reference sequence). The V segment lost 2 bases and the J segment 0 bases; nucleotides outside the gene matches: 8. The CDR3 DNA reads as TGTGCCTGGAGTCCACTAGACAGGGGGAGCTCCTACGAGCAGTACTTC. Its translation is CAWSPLDRGSSYEQYF.

This clonotype was picked up many times. A junction end diverges from the germline sequence, so it may reflect a read error. The rearrangement uses TRBV5-1 and TRBJ1-1; D is undetermined. Germline V lookup: CDR1 SGHRS, CDR2 YFSETQ. CDR3 size: 14 residues. The CDR3 sequence is CASSLAVLNTEAFF. Here the CDR3 DNA reads TGTGCCAGCAGCTTAGCAGTCTTGAACACTGAAGCTTTCTTT.

This clonotype was observed a few times. The V call is TRBV19, the J call TRBJ2-5, with a weak D call TRBD2 (5 bases). The CDR3 is made up of 15 amino acids. Germline V gene data show CDR1 as LNHDA and CDR2 as SQIVND (reference sequence). The V and J ends lost 3 bases and 1 base respectively, with 12 bases between them. The CDR3, as DNA: TGTGCCAGTAGTATTGGACCCGGGATCCAAGAGACCCAGTACTTC. It yields the protein CASSIGPGIQETQYF.